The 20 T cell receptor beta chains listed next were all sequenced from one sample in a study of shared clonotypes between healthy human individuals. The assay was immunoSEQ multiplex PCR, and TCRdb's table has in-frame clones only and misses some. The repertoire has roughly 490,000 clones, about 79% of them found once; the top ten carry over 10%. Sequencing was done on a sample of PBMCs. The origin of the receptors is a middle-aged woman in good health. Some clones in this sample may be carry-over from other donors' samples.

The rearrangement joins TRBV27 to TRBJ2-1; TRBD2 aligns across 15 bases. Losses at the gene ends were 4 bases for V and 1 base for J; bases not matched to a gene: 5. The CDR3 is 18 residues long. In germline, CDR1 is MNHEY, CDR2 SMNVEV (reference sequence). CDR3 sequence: CASSWTSGRAESYNEQFF. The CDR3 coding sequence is TGTGCCAGCAGTTGGACTAGCGGGAGGGCAGAATCCTACAATGAGCAGTTCTTC.

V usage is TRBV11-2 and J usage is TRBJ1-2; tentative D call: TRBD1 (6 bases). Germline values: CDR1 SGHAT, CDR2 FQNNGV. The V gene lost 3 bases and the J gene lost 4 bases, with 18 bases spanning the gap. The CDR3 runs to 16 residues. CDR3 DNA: TGTGCCAGCAGCTTTAGTCGGGGGGCAGTTAGCTATGGCTACACCTTC. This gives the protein CASSFSRGAVSYGYTF.

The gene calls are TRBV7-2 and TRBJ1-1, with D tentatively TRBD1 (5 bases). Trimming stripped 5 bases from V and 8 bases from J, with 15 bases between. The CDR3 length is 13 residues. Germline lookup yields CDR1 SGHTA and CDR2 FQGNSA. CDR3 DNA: TGTGCCAGCAGCGCTGTTGTTGGGACGGAAGCTTTCTTT. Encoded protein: CASSAVVGTEAFF.

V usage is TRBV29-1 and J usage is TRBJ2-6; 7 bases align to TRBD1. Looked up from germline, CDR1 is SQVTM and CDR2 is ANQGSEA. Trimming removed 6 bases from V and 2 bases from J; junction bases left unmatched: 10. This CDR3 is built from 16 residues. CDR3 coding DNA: TGCAGCGTGATAAACAGGGGAAGGGCTGGGGCCAACGTCCTGACTTTC. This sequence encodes CSVINRGRAGANVLTF. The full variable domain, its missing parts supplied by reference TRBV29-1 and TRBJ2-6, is SAVISQKPSRDICQRGTSLTIQCQVDSQVTMMFWYRQQPGQSLTLIATANQGSEATYESGFVIDKFPISRPNLTFSTLTVSNMSPEDSSIYLCSVINRGRAGANVLTFGAGSRLTVL.

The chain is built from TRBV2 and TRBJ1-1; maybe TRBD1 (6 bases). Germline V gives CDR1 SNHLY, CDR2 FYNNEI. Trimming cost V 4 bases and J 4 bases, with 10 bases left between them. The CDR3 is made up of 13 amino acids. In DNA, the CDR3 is TGTGCCAGCAGTGGGGGAGGGGGCACTGAAGCTTTCTTT. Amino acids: CASSGGGGTEAFF.

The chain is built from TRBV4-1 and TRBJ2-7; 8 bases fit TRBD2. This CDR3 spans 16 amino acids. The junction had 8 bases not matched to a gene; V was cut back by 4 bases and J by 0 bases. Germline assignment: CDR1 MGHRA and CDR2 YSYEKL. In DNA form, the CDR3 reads TGCGCCAGCAGCCGGGGTGGCGGGAGGTACTCCTACGAGCAGTACTTC. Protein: CASSRGGGRYSYEQYF.

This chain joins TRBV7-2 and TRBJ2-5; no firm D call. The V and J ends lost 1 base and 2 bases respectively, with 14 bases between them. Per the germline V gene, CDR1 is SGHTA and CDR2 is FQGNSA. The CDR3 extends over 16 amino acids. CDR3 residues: CASSLVASFGQETQYF. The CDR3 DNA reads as TGTGCCAGCAGCTTAGTGGCGAGCTTCGGACAAGAGACCCAGTACTTC.

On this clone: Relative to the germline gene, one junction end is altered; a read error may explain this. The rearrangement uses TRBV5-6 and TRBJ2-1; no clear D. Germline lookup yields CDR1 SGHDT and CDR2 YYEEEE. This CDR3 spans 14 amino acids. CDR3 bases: TGTACCAGCAGCTTGCCGGACTCCTACAATGAGCAGTTCTTC. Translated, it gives CTSSLPDSYNEQFF.

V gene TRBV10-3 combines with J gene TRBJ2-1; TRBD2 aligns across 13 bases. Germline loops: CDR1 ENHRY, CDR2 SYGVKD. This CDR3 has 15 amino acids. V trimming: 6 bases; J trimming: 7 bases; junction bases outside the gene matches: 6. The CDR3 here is CAISQGLAGRNEQFF. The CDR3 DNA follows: TGTGCCATCAGCCAGGGACTAGCGGGAAGAAATGAGCAGTTCTTC.

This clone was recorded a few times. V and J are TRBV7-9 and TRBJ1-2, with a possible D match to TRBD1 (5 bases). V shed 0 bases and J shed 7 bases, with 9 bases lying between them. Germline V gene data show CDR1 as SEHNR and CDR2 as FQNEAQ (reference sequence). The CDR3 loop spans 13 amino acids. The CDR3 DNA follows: TGTGCCAGCAGCTTAGCAGGGGAAGGTGGCTACACCTTC. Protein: CASSLAGEGGYTF.

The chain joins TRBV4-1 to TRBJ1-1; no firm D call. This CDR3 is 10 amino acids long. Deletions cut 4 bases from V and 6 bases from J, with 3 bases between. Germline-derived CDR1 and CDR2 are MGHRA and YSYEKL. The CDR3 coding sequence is TGCGCCAGCAGCCCCTCTGAAGCTTTCTTT. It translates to CASSPSEAFF.

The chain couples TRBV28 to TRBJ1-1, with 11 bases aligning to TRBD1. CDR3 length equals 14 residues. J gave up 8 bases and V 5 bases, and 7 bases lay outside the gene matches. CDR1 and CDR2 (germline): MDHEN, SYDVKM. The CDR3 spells CASSTPGTGGEAFF. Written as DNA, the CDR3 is TGTGCCAGCAGTACGCCCGGGACAGGGGGGGAAGCTTTCTTT.

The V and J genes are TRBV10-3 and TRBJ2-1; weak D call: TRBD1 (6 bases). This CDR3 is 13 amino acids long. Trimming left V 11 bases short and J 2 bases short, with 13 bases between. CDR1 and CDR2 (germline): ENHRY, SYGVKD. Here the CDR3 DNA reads TGTGCCTCCGGCGACAGGACCTACAATGAGCAGTTCTTC. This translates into CASGDRTYNEQFF.

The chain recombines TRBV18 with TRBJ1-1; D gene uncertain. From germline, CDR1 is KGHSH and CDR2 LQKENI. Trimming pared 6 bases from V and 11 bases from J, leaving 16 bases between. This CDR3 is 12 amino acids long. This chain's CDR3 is CASSWEGATAFF. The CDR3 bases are TGTGCCAGCTCCTGGGAGGGCGCGACGGCTTTCTTT.

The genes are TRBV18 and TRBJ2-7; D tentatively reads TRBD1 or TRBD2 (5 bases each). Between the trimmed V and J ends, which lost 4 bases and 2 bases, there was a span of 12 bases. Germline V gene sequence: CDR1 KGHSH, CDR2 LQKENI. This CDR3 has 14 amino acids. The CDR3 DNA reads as TGTGCCAGCTCACACCGGGACGGCACCTACGAGCAGTACTTC. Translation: CASSHRDGTYEQYF.

CDR3 sequence: CASSPGAAVRSGELFF. The CDR3 DNA is TGTGCCAGCAGCCCCGGAGCAGCCGTCCGTTCGGGGGAGCTGTTTTTT. The chain joins TRBV11-3 to TRBJ2-2; no reliable D call. V gave up 5 bases and J gave up 8 bases, with 21 bases separating them. Germline V lookup: CDR1 SGHNT, CDR2 YENEEA. This CDR3 has 16 amino acids.

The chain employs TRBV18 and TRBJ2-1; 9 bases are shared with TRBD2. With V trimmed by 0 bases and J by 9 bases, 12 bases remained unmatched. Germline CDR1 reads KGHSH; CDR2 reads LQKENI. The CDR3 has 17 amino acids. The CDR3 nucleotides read TGTGCCAGCTCACCACCGAATAGCGGGGGCCCGCACGGTGAGCAGTTCTTC. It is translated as CASSPPNSGGPHGEQFF.

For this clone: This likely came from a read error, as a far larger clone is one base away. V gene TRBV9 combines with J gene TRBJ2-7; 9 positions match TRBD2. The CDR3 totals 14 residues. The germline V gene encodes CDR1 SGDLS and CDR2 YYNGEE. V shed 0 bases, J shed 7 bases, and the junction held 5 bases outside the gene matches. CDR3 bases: TGTGCCAGCAGCGTAGGTGGCGGGAGGGAAGAGCAGTACTTC. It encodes CASSVGGGREEQYF.

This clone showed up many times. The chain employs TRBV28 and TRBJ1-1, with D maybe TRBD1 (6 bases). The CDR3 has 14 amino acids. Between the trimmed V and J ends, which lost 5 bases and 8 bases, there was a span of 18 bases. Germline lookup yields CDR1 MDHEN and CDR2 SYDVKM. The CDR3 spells CASSPPGGAGEAFF. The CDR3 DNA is TGTGCCAGCAGTCCCCCGGGGGGGGCTGGCGAAGCTTTCTTT.

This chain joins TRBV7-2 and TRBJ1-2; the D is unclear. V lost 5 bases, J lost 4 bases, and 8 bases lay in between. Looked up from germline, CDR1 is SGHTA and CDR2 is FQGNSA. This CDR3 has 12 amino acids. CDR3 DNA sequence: TGTGCCAGCAGCCGGGGTGGCTATGGCTACACCTTC. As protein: CASSRGGYGYTF.